What follows are 11 T cell receptor beta chains derived from one specimen sequenced in a study of shared clonotypes between healthy human individuals. Produced via immunoSEQ multiplex PCR; TCRdb's table is partial and in-frame only. The sample has 1.6 million or so clones, approximately 98.5% seen once. Input material: naive CD4+ T cells sorted from blood. Subset denoted: CD45RA+ positively selected. These receptors all come from a man aged 30 to 39 in good health.

V is TRBV6-5 and J is TRBJ2-1, with a possible D match to TRBD1 (5 bases). The germline V and J ends were trimmed by 0 bases and 5 bases, with 14 bases remaining between them. This CDR3 spans 16 amino acids. The germline CDR1 and CDR2 sequences are MNHEY and SVGAGI. The CDR3 DNA follows: TGTGCCAGCAGTTACTCGGCGTTAAAGGGGAACAATGAGCAGTTCTTC. It translates to CASSYSALKGNNEQFF.

The V and J genes are TRBV9 and TRBJ2-7; D call uncertain. Between the trimmed V and J ends, which lost 0 bases and 6 bases, there was a span of 16 bases. Germline values: CDR1 SGDLS, CDR2 YYNGEE. The CDR3 length is 15 residues. This chain's CDR3 is CASSVDSFPFVEQYF. CDR3 nucleotide sequence: TGTGCCAGCAGCGTAGACAGCTTTCCCTTCGTCGAGCAGTACTTC.

J is TRBJ2-5 and V is TRBV5-1; D remains ambiguous. Germline V gives CDR1 SGHRS, CDR2 YFSETQ. This CDR3 spans 14 amino acids. Trimming removed 4 bases from V and 1 base from J, with 11 bases in between. The CDR3 coding sequence is TGCGCCAGCAGCCGTCAAGAAGCCCAAGAGACCCAGTACTTC. Translating it yields CASSRQEAQETQYF.

The chain combines TRBV25-1 with TRBJ2-4; D is ambiguous. Germline V gives CDR1 MGHDK, CDR2 SYGVNS. Trimming pared 6 bases from V and 0 bases from J, leaving 6 bases between. The CDR3 covers 13 residues. The CDR3 coding sequence is TGTGCCAGCAGGCAGATAGCCAAAAACATTCAGTACTTC. As protein: CASRQIAKNIQYF.

This sequence joins TRBV7-2 and TRBJ2-1, with TRBD2 matching 8 bases. Germline loops: CDR1 SGHTA, CDR2 FQGNSA. The ends lost 3 bases at V and 7 bases at J; junction bases unmatched: 11. The CDR3 is 16 residues long. The CDR3 spells CASSLATSGAKNEQFF. The CDR3 coding sequence is TGTGCCAGCAGCTTGGCCACTAGCGGAGCAAAGAATGAGCAGTTCTTC.

The rearrangement joins TRBV5-3 to TRBJ1-3, with D maybe TRBD1 (5 bases). TRBV5-3 belongs to the ORF category, with a function that is uncertain. The CDR3 totals 16 residues. The ends were cut back, 4 bases at V and 0 bases at J, with 14 bases in the middle. The CDR3 loop is CARSPGGRHSGNTIYF. CDR3 in DNA: TGTGCCAGAAGCCCGGGGGGACGACACTCTGGAAACACCATATATTTT.

This CDR3 reads CASSKKGLAGAYNEQFF. CDR3 nucleotides: TGTGCCAGCAGTAAGAAGGGACTAGCGGGAGCCTACAATGAGCAGTTCTTC. The chain has TRBV28 and TRBJ2-1; TRBD2 aligns across 14 bases. Germline-derived CDR1 and CDR2 are MDHEN and SYDVKM. This CDR3 is built from 17 residues. The trim removed 5 bases at V and 2 bases at J, leaving 5 bases unmatched.

The chain couples TRBV29-1 to TRBJ1-2; D is ambiguous. Trimming cost V 7 bases and J 6 bases, with 12 bases left between them. CDR1 is SQVTM, CDR2 ANQGSEA, per germline. The length of the CDR3 is 11 residues. The CDR3 sequence: CSAETGHGYTF. DNA for the CDR3: TGCAGCGCGGAGACTGGCCATGGCTACACCTTC.

This sequence joins TRBV29-1 and TRBJ1-3; D unclear. CDR3 length equals 13 residues. V lost 3 bases and J 2 bases, leaving 8 bases between the germline ends. Germline V gene lookup returns CDR1 SQVTM and CDR2 ANQGSEA. DNA for the CDR3: TGCAGCGTTGATTCGGCCCCTGGAAACACCATATATTTT. Its protein is CSVDSAPGNTIYF. Together with reference TRBV29-1 and TRBJ1-3, the CDR3 gives the full variable domain: SAVISQKPSRDICQRGTSLTIQCQVDSQVTMMFWYRQQPGQSLTLIATANQGSEATYESGFVIDKFPISRPNLTFSTLTVSNMSPEDSSIYLCSVDSAPGNTIYFGEGSWLTVV.

Written as DNA, the CDR3 is TGTGCCACCAGCAGCCGCGGACAGGGGAGGGACAATGAGCAGTTCTTC. Its protein is CATSSRGQGRDNEQFF. The genes are TRBV15 and TRBJ2-1, with TRBD1 identical over 9 bases. Unmatched junction bases numbered 8, after V lost 3 bases and J lost 5 bases. The CDR3 sequence is 16 residues long. The V gene's germline CDR1 is LNHNV and CDR2 YYDKDF (reference sequence).

This sequence joins TRBV12-5 and TRBJ1-2, with 8 positions matching TRBD1. The CDR3 length is 17 residues. Unmatched junction bases numbered 8, after V lost 0 bases and J lost 2 bases. Germline CDR1 LGHNT, CDR2 FRNRAP. The DNA for the CDR3 is TGTGCTAGTGGTTTGGTACGTGGCAGGGGGCGCAACTATGGCTACACCTTC. The encoded protein is CASGLVRGRGRNYGYTF.